In its sample, the clone carrying this T cell receptor beta chain was seen once. Its antigen is undetermined. The V gene lost 0 bases and the J gene lost 2 bases, with 11 bases spanning the gap. This CDR3 is 15 amino acids long. Germline lookup yields CDR1 DFQATT and CDR2 SNEGSKA (reference sequence). This entry comes from a study of CD8 T cells in Susac syndrome. Random hexamers served to reverse transcribe roughly 0.5 to 1 ug RNA. immunoSEQ multiplex PCR amplified TCR beta CDR3 across 54 Vbeta, 13 Jbeta. TCRdb redid the calling of the immunoSEQ multiplex PCR reads with MiXCR, one entry per CDR3 protein. The sample gives approximately 170,000 distinct CDR3 sequences, about 91% of which show up once; about 0.073% is in the top ten. The authors carried out high-throughput sequencing of TCR beta. They applied it to CD8+ and CD4+ T cells obtained from blood. TEMRA cells were FACS-enriched, and CD8+ and CD4+ T cells were isolated negatively.

Study-wide findings and caveats: The study's TCR sequencing and HLA analysis covered a relatively small number of individuals, and the study acknowledged this.

The clonotype originates from a human donor in good health. Sequencing input: CD4+ T cells from PBMCs. The chain is built from TRBV20-1 and TRBJ1-3; the D gene is possibly TRBD1 (6 bases). CDR3 sequence reads: CSARDWGGPGNTIYF. The CDR3 region has the DNA TGCAGTGCTAGAGATTGGGGGGGCCCTGGAAACACCATATATTTT.